Listed below are T cell receptor beta chains from one sample, sequenced in a study of CD8 T cells in ankylosing spondylitis. TCRdb re-analysed the 5' RACE reads in MiXCR, keeping a single row per CDR3 protein. The sample records about 100,000 distinct CDR3 sequences, 24% being singletons. Sequenced sample: synovial fluid, either unsorted or a sorted T cell fraction (not recorded which). These receptors all come from a male donor with ankylosing spondylitis. The CDR3 runs from the conserved cysteine through the conserved F or W. The D gene is left open where the match is weak. Some rows mark clone size as missing; the rest say once, few, many or name a class of expanded clone.

>TRBJ1-2|-|-|TRBV7-9|14
CASSPTQGFYGYTF
TGTGCCAGCAGCCCGACACAGGGTTTCTACGGCTACACCTTC
>TRBJ2-1|TRBD1|few|TRBV4-1|16
CASSQDPSGQYNEQFF
TGCGCCAGCAGCCAAGATCCATCGGGACAGTACAATGAGCAGTTCTTC
>TRBJ1-4|-|few|TRBV29-1|11
CSVEVNEKLFF
TGCAGCGTTGAAGTGAATGAAAAACTGTTTTTT
>TRBJ2-5|-|few|TRBV6-6|13
CASSRGTPGNQYF
TGTGCCAGCAGTCGCGGGACCCCCGGGAACCAGTACTTC
>TRBJ2-5|-|few|TRBV24-1|14
CATSDSGLSETQYF
TGTGCCACCAGTGACTCGGGACTTTCAGAGACCCAGTACTTC
>TRBJ2-1|-|-|TRBV20-1|13
CSANFGSYNEQFF
TGCAGTGCCAACTTCGGATCCTACAATGAGCAGTTCTTC
>TRBJ2-3|TRBD1|many|TRBV29-1|15
CSVSAPDRGTDTQYF
TGCAGCGTTAGCGCTCCGGACAGGGGGACAGATACGCAGTATTTT
>TRBJ2-1|-|few|TRBV24-1|13
CATSKGALGEQFF
TGTGCCACCTCCAAAGGGGCTCTCGGTGAGCAGTTCTTC
>TRBJ1-1|-|many|TRBV5-1|17
CASSLAWQSLMNTEAFF
TGCGCCAGCAGCTTGGCTTGGCAGAGTCTTATGAACACTGAAGCTTTCTTT
>TRBJ1-6|-|-|TRBV6-5|14
CASSYGQNNSPLHF
TGTGCCAGCAGTTACGGGCAGAATAATTCACCCCTCCACTTT
>TRBJ2-1|TRBD2|-|TRBV5-1|13
CASSLLAGNEQFF
TGCGCCAGCAGCTTACTAGCGGGCAATGAGCAGTTCTTC
>TRBJ2-3|TRBD2|-|TRBV2|16
CASSEMGTSGRSTQYF
TGTGCCAGCAGTGAGATGGGTACTAGCGGGAGGAGTACGCAGTATTTT
>TRBJ2-1|-|few|TRBV4-1|12
CASSQESRYRFF
TGCGCCAGCAGCCAAGAGTCCCGTTACAGGTTCTTC
>TRBJ1-1|-|-|TRBV27|13
CASSYDGRAEAFF
TGTGCCAGCAGTTACGACGGAAGGGCTGAAGCTTTCTTT
>TRBJ1-1|-|many|TRBV7-9|14
CASSLGGLNTEAFF
TGTGCCAGCAGCTTGGGGGGACTAAACACTGAAGCTTTCTTT
>TRBJ1-2|-|-|TRBV5-1|16
CASSSTLGGADYGYTF
TGCGCCAGCAGCTCCACCCTAGGGGGGGCGGACTATGGCTACACCTTC
>TRBJ2-1|TRBD2|many|TRBV29-1|13
CSVLSGRGSEQFF
TGCAGCGTTTTGAGCGGGAGAGGAAGTGAGCAGTTCTTC
>TRBJ2-2|-|-|TRBV5-1|16
CASSTGTRAGYGELFF
TGCGCCAGCAGCACCGGGACCAGAGCGGGTTACGGGGAGCTGTTTTTT
>TRBJ2-1|-|-|TRBV29-1|12
CSVAGDYNEQFF
TGCAGCGTTGCGGGGGATTACAATGAGCAGTTCTTC
>TRBJ2-3|-|-|TRBV20-1|13
CSARDYSTDTQYF
TGCAGTGCTAGGGACTACAGCACAGATACGCAGTATTTT
>TRBJ2-1|TRBD2|many|TRBV14|16
CASSQARDYPNNEQFF
TGTGCCAGCAGCCAAGCCCGGGACTACCCAAACAATGAGCAGTTCTTC
>TRBJ2-3|-|-|TRBV20-1|11
CSATSTDTQYF
TGCAGTGCTACTAGCACAGATACGCAGTATTTT
>TRBJ1-4|-|few|TRBV13|13
CASRGGENEKLFF
TGTGCCAGCAGGGGGGGGGAAAATGAAAAACTGTTTTTT
>TRBJ1-2|TRBD1|few|TRBV2|13
CASGYRGRDGYTF
TGTGCCAGCGGATACAGGGGGCGCGATGGCTACACCTTC
>TRBJ1-5|TRBD1|once|TRBV19|13
CASSRGRYQPQHF
TGTGCCAGTAGCAGGGGGCGATATCAGCCCCAGCATTTT
>TRBJ1-5|TRBD1|-|TRBV6-6|13
CASSDRVLQPQHF
TGTGCCAGCAGTGACAGGGTTTTACAGCCCCAGCATTTT
>TRBJ2-3|TRBD2|-|TRBV5-1|15
CASSRTSGSTDTQYF
TGCGCCAGCAGCCGGACTAGCGGGAGTACTGATACGCAGTATTTT
>TRBJ2-2|-|-|TRBV28|14
CASILRGVGGELFF
TGTGCCAGCATCCTAAGAGGGGTCGGCGGGGAGCTGTTTTTT
>TRBJ2-1|-|-|TRBV11-2|13
CASSRDRENEQFF
TGTGCCAGCAGCCGGGACCGGGAGAATGAGCAGTTCTTC
>TRBJ2-3|-|-|TRBV4-2|15
CASSQGTGGADTQYF
TGTGCCAGCAGCCAAGGGACGGGCGGGGCAGATACGCAGTATTTT
>TRBJ1-5|-|-|TRBV19|13
CASSFDRLQPQHF
TGTGCCAGTAGTTTTGACAGACTTCAGCCCCAGCATTTT
>TRBJ2-3|-|-|TRBV6-5|17
CASSYSLVGSGTDTQYF
TGTGCCAGCAGTTACTCGCTGGTCGGGAGTGGGACAGATACGCAGTATTTT
>TRBJ2-5|-|-|TRBV5-5|13
CASSEGPQETQYF
TGTGCCAGCAGCGAGGGCCCCCAAGAGACCCAGTACTTC
>TRBJ1-1|TRBD1|few|TRBV20-1|14
CSAGRQGELAEAFF
TGCAGTGCTGGGAGACAGGGGGAGTTGGCTGAAGCTTTCTTT
>TRBJ2-4|TRBD1|-|TRBV2|12
CASSLEGDRVYF
TGTGCCAGCAGCCTTGAGGGGGACAGGGTGTACTTC
>TRBJ2-3|-|-|TRBV30|16
CGWSERRGAGTDTQYF
TGTGGCTGGAGTGAGAGACGCGGGGCCGGCACAGATACGCAGTATTTT
>TRBJ1-6|-|-|TRBV5-1|19
CASSPGLTLGSSYNSPLHF
TGCGCCAGCAGCCCTGGACTTACTCTTGGAAGCTCCTATAATTCACCCCTCCACTTT
>TRBJ2-1|TRBD2|many|TRBV24-1|18
CATSDPTLAGGRYNEQFF
TGTGCCACCAGTGACCCGACACTAGCGGGCGGCCGGTACAATGAGCAGTTCTTC
>TRBJ2-7|TRBD1|few|TRBV20-1|14
CSASRKTGSDEQYF
TGCAGTGCTAGTCGTAAGACAGGGAGCGACGAGCAGTACTTC
>TRBJ2-7|TRBD1|-|TRBV18|17
CASSPGLGQGRNYEQYF
TGTGCCAGCTCACCGGGCCTCGGACAGGGGAGAAACTACGAGCAGTACTTC
>TRBJ2-2|TRBD2|few|TRBV3-1|13
CASTSSGAGELFF
TGTGCCAGCACCAGTAGCGGGGCCGGGGAGCTGTTTTTT
>TRBJ2-6|TRBD1|-|TRBV5-1|18
CASSLSGTVNSGANVLTF
TGCGCCAGCAGCTTATCCGGGACAGTGAACTCTGGGGCCAACGTCCTGACTTTC
>TRBJ2-3|-|few|TRBV4-2|14
CASSQDRGTDTQYF
TGTGCCAGCAGCCAAGATCGGGGAACAGATACGCAGTATTTT
>TRBJ2-5|-|few|TRBV2|14
CASSPTTDEETQYF
TGTGCCAGCAGCCCTACAACCGACGAAGAGACCCAGTACTTC
>TRBJ2-3|-|-|TRBV24-1|16
CATSDDSRGRTDTKYF
TGTGCCACCAGTGATGACTCCCGGGGACGCACAGATACGAAGTATTTT
>TRBJ2-5|-|-|TRBV5-5|14
CASSLAASQETQYF
TGTGCCAGCAGCTTGGCGGCCAGTCAAGAGACCCAGTACTTC
>TRBJ2-2|-|-|TRBV7-6|14
CASSLNRVTGELFF
TGTGCCAGCAGTCTAAATCGGGTGACCGGGGAGCTGTTTTTT
>TRBJ1-4|-|-|TRBV29-1|12
CSVGGVREKLFF
TGCAGCGTTGGGGGGGTTCGTGAAAAACTGTTTTTT
>TRBJ2-5|-|many|TRBV29-1|14
CSVEDQGPQETQYF
TGCAGCGTTGAAGATCAGGGACCCCAAGAGACCCAGTACTTC
>TRBJ1-1|-|-|TRBV4-2|14
CASSHLDRNTEAFF
TGTGCCAGCAGCCACCTGGACAGGAACACTGAAGCTTTCTTT
>TRBJ2-3|TRBD2|few|TRBV11-2|17
CASSLGTSGHSTDTQYF
TGTGCCAGCAGCTTAGGGACTAGCGGGCATAGCACAGATACGCAGTATTTT
>TRBJ2-1|-|-|TRBV18|15
CASSPRAGRDNEQFF
TGTGCCAGCTCACCACGGGCAGGGAGAGACAATGAGCAGTTCTTC
>TRBJ2-3|-|many|TRBV13|12
CASSLGADTQYF
TGTGCCAGCAGCTTGGGGGCAGATACGCAGTATTTT
>TRBJ2-6|TRBD1|few|TRBV18|16
CASSPRQGSGANVLTF
TGTGCCAGCTCACCGAGACAGGGGTCCGGGGCCAACGTCCTGACTTTC